The rows below give T cell receptor beta chains drawn from one sample of a study of blood T cells in healthy people across ages. In TCRdb, the 5' RACE reads were re-called with MiXCR into one record per CDR3 protein. The repertoire holds around 800,000 distinct CDR3 sequences, with about a quarter as singletons. In addition, the sample was reused for a study of T cells of mothers and their children.

Sequenced: blood. Every receptor here comes from a boy under 18 in good health. CDR3s include the opening cysteine and the closing phenylalanine or tryptophan. The D gene is left open where the match is weak. Size is omitted from some rows. Given values are once, few, many or a class for expanded clones.

cdr3_length	clone_size	j_call	v_call	d_call	cdr3_aa	cdr3_nt
14	few	TRBJ2-5	TRBV27	-	CASSPTGTEETQYF	TGTGCCAGCAGTCCTACAGGGACCGAAGAGACCCAGTACTTC
13	few	TRBJ1-2	TRBV6-1	-	CASGKDSPYGYTF	TGTGCCAGCGGCAAGGACAGCCCTTATGGCTACACCTTC
15	many	TRBJ2-5	TRBV2	-	CASSPRDRRRETQYF	TGTGCCAGCAGTCCCCGGGACCGCAGAAGGGAGACCCAGTACTTC
20	many	TRBJ2-1	TRBV14	TRBD2	CASSQDPLTSGLPLGNEQFF	TGTGCCAGCAGCCAAGACCCCTTAACTAGCGGTTTGCCTCTGGGCAATGAGCAGTTCTTC
16	-	TRBJ1-3	TRBV6-1	-	CASSLQGPSSGNTIYF	TGTGCCAGCAGCCTACAGGGACCGAGCTCTGGAAACACCATATATTTT
13	-	TRBJ2-7	TRBV2	TRBD1	CASKGQEFYEQYF	TGTGCCAGCAAGGGACAGGAATTCTACGAGCAGTACTTC
15	few	TRBJ2-1	TRBV29-1	TRBD2	CSVLPGLAVYNEQFF	TGCAGCGTATTACCGGGACTAGCAGTCTACAATGAGCAGTTCTTC
13	-	TRBJ1-4	TRBV7-8	-	CASSYRDQGKLFF	TGTGCCAGCAGCTACCGGGACCAGGGAAAACTGTTTTTT
15	-	TRBJ2-1	TRBV20-1	-	CSARDLGRNLDEQFF	TGCAGTGCTAGAGATTTGGGGCGTAACCTGGACGAGCAGTTCTTC
17	-	TRBJ2-4	TRBV19	-	CASSDRPQSGAKNIQYF	TGTGCCAGTAGTGATCGGCCTCAATCGGGAGCCAAAAACATTCAGTACTTC
14	few	TRBJ2-7	TRBV7-9	-	CASSLAGRVYEQYF	TGTGCCAGCAGCTTAGCGGGCAGGGTGTACGAGCAGTACTTC
16	-	TRBJ2-1	TRBV5-1	-	CASSLASGDFYNEQFF	TGCGCCAGCAGCTTGGCGTCAGGGGATTTCTACAATGAGCAGTTCTTC
13	-	TRBJ2-3	TRBV2	TRBD1	CASGQGIPDTQYF	TGTGCCAGCGGACAGGGCATCCCAGATACGCAGTATTTT
14	-	TRBJ2-5	TRBV5-1	TRBD1	CASSYTGGSETQYF	TGCGCCAGCAGTTACACAGGGGGCTCGGAGACCCAGTACTTC
14	-	TRBJ2-5	TRBV11-2	-	CASRHFPVSETQYF	TGTGCCAGCAGGCACTTCCCGGTCTCAGAGACCCAGTACTTC
14	few	TRBJ2-5	TRBV12-3/TRBV12-4	TRBD1	CASSLWDRVETQYF	TGTGCCAGCAGTTTATGGGACAGGGTTGAGACCCAGTACTTC
16	few	TRBJ2-5	TRBV28	TRBD1	CASSIKRTGLIETQYF	TGTGCCAGCAGTATAAAAAGGACAGGGCTGATTGAGACCCAGTACTTC
17	-	TRBJ2-7	TRBV14	TRBD1	CASSQDYGGQGAYEQYF	TGTGCCAGCAGCCAAGATTATGGTGGGCAGGGGGCCTACGAGCAGTACTTC
15	few	TRBJ2-6	TRBV7-9	-	CASSLYGPGANVLTF	TGTGCCAGCAGCTTATATGGTCCTGGGGCCAACGTCCTGACTTTC
18	-	TRBJ2-5	TRBV7-2	TRBD2	CASSLARTSGGPGETQYF	TGTGCCAGCAGCTTAGCGCGGACTAGCGGGGGCCCCGGGGAGACCCAGTACTTC
13	few	TRBJ2-5	TRBV12-3/TRBV12-4	TRBD1	CANRLQGADFLYF	TGTGCCAACAGACTACAGGGGGCGGACTTTCTGTACTTC
17	-	TRBJ2-1	TRBV7-9	TRBD2	CASSRPTSGGPGNEQFF	TGTGCCAGCAGCCGCCCGACTAGCGGGGGTCCCGGGAATGAGCAGTTCTTC
14	-	TRBJ2-7	TRBV4-2	TRBD2	CVSSQLAGSYEQYF	TGTGTCAGCAGCCAACTAGCGGGCTCCTACGAGCAGTACTTC
15	-	TRBJ2-3	TRBV12-3/TRBV12-4	-	CASSLWGYSTDTQYF	TGTGCCAGCAGTTTATGGGGTTATAGCACAGATACGCAGTATTTT
14	few	TRBJ2-3	TRBV10-3	-	CAISLDMISGTQYF	TGTGCCATCAGCCTGGACATGATCTCAGGGACGCAGTATTTT
15	-	TRBJ2-1	TRBV6-1	TRBD2	CASTEPGTNHNEQFF	TGTGCCAGCACCGAACCCGGGACTAACCACAATGAGCAGTTCTTC
14	-	TRBJ2-7	TRBV9	TRBD1	CASGPRDSTYEQYF	TGTGCCAGCGGCCCCCGGGACAGCACCTACGAGCAGTACTTC
14	-	TRBJ2-5	TRBV7-9	-	CASSSSGAGETQYF	TGTGCCAGCAGCTCATCAGGGGCGGGAGAGACCCAGTACTTC